Following are 5 T cell receptor beta chains from one sample sequenced in a study of OX40 agonist ivuxolimab in advanced cancers. Here immunoSEQ multiplex PCR was the method, and the copy in TCRdb shows in-frame clones only, minus some. This table has fewer than 80,000 clones, approximately 91% appearing once. Source: CD4+ or CD8+ T cells sorted from blood, taken in a trial of the OX40 agonist ivuxolimab. The receptors were gathered from an adult with an advanced solid tumor such as melanoma, head and neck, liver or kidney cancer.

V usage is TRBV27 and J usage is TRBJ2-7, with D maybe TRBD1 (9 bases). The CDR3 loop spans 13 amino acids. Germline-derived CDR1 and CDR2 are MNHEY and SMNVEV (reference sequence). The V end was cut by 5 bases, the J end by 7 bases, with 15 bases between. For the CDR3, the DNA is TGTGCCAGCAGTCCGGGAGGGACAGGGGAGCAGTACTTC. Protein: CASSPGGTGEQYF.

The rearrangement links TRBV19 to TRBJ2-7, with 8 bases matching TRBD1. Looked up from germline, CDR1 is LNHDA and CDR2 is SQIVND (reference sequence). With V trimmed by 2 bases and J by 4 bases, 7 bases remained unmatched. The CDR3 covers 15 residues. The CDR3 spells CASSIQDREEYEQYF. For the CDR3, the DNA is TGTGCCAGTAGTATACAGGACAGGGAGGAATACGAGCAGTACTTC. Combining the CDR3 with reference TRBV19 and TRBJ2-7 gives the whole variable domain DGGITQSPKYLFRKEGQNVTLSCEQNLNHDAMYWYRQDPGQGLRLIYYSQIVNDFQKGDIAEGYSVSREKKESFPLTVTSAQKNPTAFYLCASSIQDREEYEQYFGPGTRLTVT.

V is TRBV27 and J is TRBJ2-7; no clear D. This CDR3 region has 13 residues. Trimming removed 0 bases at V and 5 bases at J, with 8 bases between. CDR1 MNHEY and CDR2 SMNVEV come from the germline V gene (reference sequence). CDR3 sequence (DNA): TGTGCCAGCAGTTTATCGTGGCTGGACGAGCAGTACTTC. Translation gives CASSLSWLDEQYF.

This clone was seen only a few times. V gene TRBV25-1 combines with J gene TRBJ1-2; TRBD1 matches 9 bases. From germline, CDR1 is MGHDK and CDR2 SYGVNS. CDR3 length: 13 residues. Trimming removed 8 bases from V and 4 bases from J; junction bases left unmatched: 5. CDR3 sequence: CASRTGEAYGYTF. In DNA, the CDR3 is TGTGCCAGCCGGACAGGGGAGGCCTATGGCTACACCTTC.

The chain employs TRBV4-3 and TRBJ2-2, with 11 positions matching TRBD1. The ends lost 0 bases at V and 1 base at J; junction bases unmatched: 10. CDR3 length: 20 amino acids. Germline V gene data show CDR1 as LGHNA and CDR2 as YSLEER. The CDR3 spells CASSQDIPGQGVMNTGELFF. For the CDR3, the DNA is TGCGCCAGCAGCCAAGATATTCCGGGACAGGGGGTTATGAACACCGGGGAGCTGTTTTTT.